The subject of this entry is one T cell receptor beta chain. The method was immunoSEQ multiplex PCR; TCRdb's version includes in-frame clones alone and lacks a portion of them. In the table there are tens of thousands of clones, approximately 90% of which are singletons. This sample was included in a study of OX40 agonist ivuxolimab in advanced cancers. The germline CDR1 and CDR2 sequences are LGHNA and YSLEER. V gave up 1 base and J gave up 4 bases, with 14 bases separating them. CDR3 length equals 16 residues. The source of this sequence is an adult with an advanced solid tumor such as melanoma, head and neck, liver or kidney cancer. Sequences were derived from CD4+ or CD8+ T cells sorted from blood, sampled in a trial of the OX40 agonist ivuxolimab. This chain joins TRBV4-3 and TRBJ2-1; D call uncertain. The DNA of the CDR3 is TGCGCCAGCAGCCAAGTAACATTAAACCTTTACAATGAGCAGTTCTTC. As protein: CASSQVTLNLYNEQFF.